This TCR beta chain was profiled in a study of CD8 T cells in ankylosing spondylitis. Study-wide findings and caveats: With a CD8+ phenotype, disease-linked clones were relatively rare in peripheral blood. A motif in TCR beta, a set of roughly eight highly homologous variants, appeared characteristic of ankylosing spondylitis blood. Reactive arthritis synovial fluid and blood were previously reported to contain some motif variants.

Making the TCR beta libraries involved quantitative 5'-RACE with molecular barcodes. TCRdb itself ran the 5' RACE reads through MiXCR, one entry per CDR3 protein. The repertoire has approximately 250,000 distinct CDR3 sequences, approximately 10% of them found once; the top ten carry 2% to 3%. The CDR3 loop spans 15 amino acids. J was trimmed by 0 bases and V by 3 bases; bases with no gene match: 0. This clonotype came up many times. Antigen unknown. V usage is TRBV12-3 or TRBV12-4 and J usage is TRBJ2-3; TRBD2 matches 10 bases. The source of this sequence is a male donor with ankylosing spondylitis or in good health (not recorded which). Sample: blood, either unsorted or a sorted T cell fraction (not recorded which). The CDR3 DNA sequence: TGTGCCAGCAGTTTTAGCGGGAGGAGCACAGATACGCAGTATTTT. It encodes CASSFSGRSTDTQYF.